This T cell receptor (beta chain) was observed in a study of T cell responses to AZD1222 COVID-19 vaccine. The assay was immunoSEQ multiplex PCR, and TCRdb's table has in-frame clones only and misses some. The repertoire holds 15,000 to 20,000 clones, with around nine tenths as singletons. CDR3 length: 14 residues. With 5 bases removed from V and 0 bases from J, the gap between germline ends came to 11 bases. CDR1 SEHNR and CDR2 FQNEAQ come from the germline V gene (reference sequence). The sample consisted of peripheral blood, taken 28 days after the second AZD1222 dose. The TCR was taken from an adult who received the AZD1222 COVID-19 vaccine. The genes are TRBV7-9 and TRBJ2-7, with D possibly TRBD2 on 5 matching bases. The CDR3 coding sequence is TGTGCCAGCAGCCCCGCCGCGGGCTCCTACGAGCAGTACTTC. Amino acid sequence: CASSPAAGSYEQYF.